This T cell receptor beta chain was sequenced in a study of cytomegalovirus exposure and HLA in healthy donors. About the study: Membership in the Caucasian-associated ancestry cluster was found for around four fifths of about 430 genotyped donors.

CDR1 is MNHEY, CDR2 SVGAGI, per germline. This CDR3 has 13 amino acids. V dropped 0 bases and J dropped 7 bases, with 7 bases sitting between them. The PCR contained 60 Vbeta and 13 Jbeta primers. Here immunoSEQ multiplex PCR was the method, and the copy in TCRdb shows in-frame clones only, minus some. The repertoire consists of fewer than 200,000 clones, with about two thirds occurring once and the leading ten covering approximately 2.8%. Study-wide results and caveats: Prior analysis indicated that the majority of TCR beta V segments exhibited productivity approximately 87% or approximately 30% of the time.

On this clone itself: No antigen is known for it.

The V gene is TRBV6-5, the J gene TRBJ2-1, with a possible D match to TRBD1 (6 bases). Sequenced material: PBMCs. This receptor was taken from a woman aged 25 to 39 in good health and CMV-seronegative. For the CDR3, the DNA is TGTGCCAGCAGTTACTCGCAGGGGAATGAGCAGTTCTTC. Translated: CASSYSQGNEQFF.